This is a list of T cell receptor beta chains from one sample in a study of CD8+ T cells in alopecia areata. The repertoire was sequenced with immunoSEQ multiplex PCR; TCRdb's copy has only in-frame clones and lacks some. The table shows about 270,000 clones, with 60% occurring only once. The source material was CD4+ T cells sorted from blood, sampled around week 53, from a patient treated with tofacitinib. Receptors originate from a human donor with alopecia areata. The CDR3 runs from the conserved cysteine through the conserved F or W. Each record gives: CDR3 protein, CDR3 DNA, J gene, D gene, V gene, clone size. The D gene is left open where the match is weak. Where a row states a size, it is once, few, many or the class of an expanded clone; other rows omit it.

CDR3 protein: CSVDRTGQETQYF; CDR3 DNA: TGCAGCGTTGATCGTACGGGCCAAGAGACCCAGTACTTC; J gene: TRBJ2-5; D gene: -; V gene: TRBV29-1; clone size: few
CDR3 protein: CSVVRGETQYF; CDR3 DNA: TGCAGCGTTGTCCGGGGAGAGACCCAGTACTTC; J gene: TRBJ2-5; D gene: -; V gene: TRBV29-1; clone size: few
CDR3 protein: CASSQDGWTEAFF; CDR3 DNA: TGCGCCAGCAGCCAAGACGGGTGGACTGAAGCTTTCTTT; J gene: TRBJ1-1; D gene: -; V gene: TRBV4-3; clone size: -
CDR3 protein: CSVEDRGRHEQYF; CDR3 DNA: TGCAGCGTTGAGGACAGGGGTCGGCACGAGCAGTACTTC; J gene: TRBJ2-7; D gene: TRBD1; V gene: TRBV29-1; clone size: -
CDR3 protein: CSATPRVLGGDTQYF; CDR3 DNA: TGCAGCGCCACCCCCAGGGTTTTAGGTGGAGATACGCAGTATTTT; J gene: TRBJ2-3; D gene: -; V gene: TRBV29-1; clone size: -
CDR3 protein: CATSPTPGTDTQYF; CDR3 DNA: TGTGCCACCTCGCCCACCCCTGGCACAGATACGCAGTATTTT; J gene: TRBJ2-3; D gene: -; V gene: TRBV5-4; clone size: -
CDR3 protein: CASSHPTRGRDEKLFF; CDR3 DNA: TGTGCCAGCAGTCACCCCACTCGGGGAAGGGATGAAAAACTGTTTTTT; J gene: TRBJ1-4; D gene: -; V gene: TRBV2; clone size: -
CDR3 protein: CAWIHWRGPTGELFF; CDR3 DNA: TGTGCCTGGATCCACTGGAGGGGGCCAACCGGGGAGCTGTTTTTT; J gene: TRBJ2-2; D gene: -; V gene: TRBV30; clone size: few
CDR3 protein: CASSYNRVVVTEAFF; CDR3 DNA: TGTGCCAGCAGTTACAACAGGGTAGTCGTCACTGAAGCTTTCTTT; J gene: TRBJ1-1; D gene: -; V gene: TRBV6-6; clone size: -
CDR3 protein: CSVKQWGSNEQFF; CDR3 DNA: TGCAGCGTCAAACAATGGGGCTCCAATGAGCAGTTCTTC; J gene: TRBJ2-1; D gene: -; V gene: TRBV29-1; clone size: -
CDR3 protein: CSVGGGNQPQHF; CDR3 DNA: TGCAGCGTTGGTGGGGGCAATCAGCCCCAGCATTTT; J gene: TRBJ1-5; D gene: -; V gene: TRBV29-1; clone size: once
CDR3 protein: CSVEGLGDYEQYF; CDR3 DNA: TGCAGCGTTGAAGGGCTAGGAGACTACGAGCAGTACTTC; J gene: TRBJ2-7; D gene: -; V gene: TRBV29-1; clone size: -
CDR3 protein: CAIRDRLQSEAFF; CDR3 DNA: TGTGCCATCAGGGACAGGCTGCAGTCTGAAGCTTTCTTT; J gene: TRBJ1-1; D gene: TRBD1; V gene: TRBV10-3; clone size: few
CDR3 protein: CASSPGANYEQYF; CDR3 DNA: TGTGCCAGCTCACCAGGGGCAAACTACGAGCAGTACTTC; J gene: TRBJ2-7; D gene: -; V gene: TRBV18; clone size: -
CDR3 protein: CAWSVSGGSYNEQFF; CDR3 DNA: TGTGCCTGGAGTGTGAGCGGTGGCTCCTACAATGAGCAGTTCTTC; J gene: TRBJ2-1; D gene: -; V gene: TRBV30; clone size: -
CDR3 protein: CASSFRQGTEAFF; CDR3 DNA: TGCGCCAGCAGCTTTCGACAGGGCACTGAAGCTTTCTTT; J gene: TRBJ1-1; D gene: TRBD1; V gene: TRBV5-1; clone size: few
CDR3 protein: CASSTGSTSYNEQFF; CDR3 DNA: TGTGCCAGTAGCACGGGGTCTACTTCCTACAATGAGCAGTTCTTC; J gene: TRBJ2-1; D gene: -; V gene: TRBV19; clone size: few
CDR3 protein: CATKPGTGPDTQYF; CDR3 DNA: TGTGCCACAAAGCCAGGGACAGGACCAGATACGCAGTATTTT; J gene: TRBJ2-3; D gene: TRBD1; V gene: TRBV2; clone size: -
CDR3 protein: CASSWGRTALSGANVLTF; CDR3 DNA: TGTGCCAGCAGCTGGGGGAGGACAGCCCTCTCTGGGGCCAACGTCCTGACTTTC; J gene: TRBJ2-6; D gene: -; V gene: TRBV5-6; clone size: -
CDR3 protein: CASSFIPGHTVHEQFF; CDR3 DNA: TGTGCCAGCAGCTTTATACCGGGACATACTGTCCATGAGCAGTTCTTC; J gene: TRBJ2-1; D gene: -; V gene: TRBV7-3; clone size: few
CDR3 protein: CSVEEAVLAIDTQYF; CDR3 DNA: TGCAGCGTTGAAGAAGCTGTACTAGCGATAGATACGCAGTATTTT; J gene: TRBJ2-3; D gene: TRBD2; V gene: TRBV29-1; clone size: -
CDR3 protein: CASSSRQGPSGYNEQFF; CDR3 DNA: TGTGCCAGCAGCTCCCGTCAGGGACCTTCTGGCTACAATGAGCAGTTCTTC; J gene: TRBJ2-1; D gene: -; V gene: TRBV7-6; clone size: few
CDR3 protein: CASSARQGLLDEQFF; CDR3 DNA: TGTGCCAGCAGCGCCCGGCAGGGACTCTTGGATGAGCAGTTCTTC; J gene: TRBJ2-1; D gene: -; V gene: TRBV9; clone size: -
CDR3 protein: CATSRDRADTQYF; CDR3 DNA: TGTGCCACCAGCAGAGATCGGGCAGATACGCAGTATTTT; J gene: TRBJ2-3; D gene: -; V gene: TRBV15; clone size: -
CDR3 protein: CASSQRQGAYEQYF; CDR3 DNA: TGTGCCAGCAGCCAAAGACAGGGGGCCTACGAGCAGTACTTC; J gene: TRBJ2-7; D gene: TRBD1; V gene: TRBV9; clone size: -
CDR3 protein: CASSPTKQSYEQFF; CDR3 DNA: TGTGCCAGCAGCCCGACGAAGCAGTCCTATGAGCAGTTCTTC; J gene: TRBJ2-1; D gene: -; V gene: TRBV27; clone size: -
CDR3 protein: CAWNNRGAGYGYTF; CDR3 DNA: TGTGCCTGGAACAACAGGGGAGCGGGCTATGGCTACACCTTC; J gene: TRBJ1-2; D gene: TRBD1; V gene: TRBV30; clone size: -
CDR3 protein: CAWGAGSSSLKLFF; CDR3 DNA: TGTGCCTGGGGGGCAGGGTCGTCTTCGTTGAAACTGTTTTTT; J gene: TRBJ1-4; D gene: -; V gene: TRBV30; clone size: once
CDR3 protein: CASSAGQGALNSPLHF; CDR3 DNA: TGTGCCAGCAGCGCGGGACAGGGGGCTCTGAATTCACCCCTCCACTTT; J gene: TRBJ1-6; D gene: TRBD1; V gene: TRBV9; clone size: -
CDR3 protein: CSVEGRTDNQPQHF; CDR3 DNA: TGCAGCGTTGAAGGTCGGACAGACAATCAGCCCCAGCATTTT; J gene: TRBJ1-5; D gene: -; V gene: TRBV29-1; clone size: -
CDR3 protein: CASSGTGGHSPLHF; CDR3 DNA: TGTGCCAGCAGCGGTACAGGGGGCCACTCACCCCTCCACTTT; J gene: TRBJ1-6; D gene: TRBD1; V gene: TRBV7-9; clone size: -
CDR3 protein: CSVQKDGSNQPQHF; CDR3 DNA: TGCAGCGTTCAGAAGGACGGTAGCAATCAGCCCCAGCATTTT; J gene: TRBJ1-5; D gene: -; V gene: TRBV29-1; clone size: -
CDR3 protein: CASKGVAGAYNEQFF; CDR3 DNA: TGTGCCAGTAAGGGGGTGGCAGGTGCCTACAATGAGCAGTTCTTC; J gene: TRBJ2-1; D gene: -; V gene: TRBV19; clone size: few
CDR3 protein: CSVVWDEQYF; CDR3 DNA: TGCAGCGTTGTTTGGGACGAGCAGTACTTC; J gene: TRBJ2-7; D gene: -; V gene: TRBV29-1; clone size: -
CDR3 protein: CASSVDGTSNQPQHF; CDR3 DNA: TGTGCCAGCAGCGTCGACGGGACTAGCAATCAGCCCCAGCATTTT; J gene: TRBJ1-5; D gene: -; V gene: TRBV7-2; clone size: -
CDR3 protein: CASSFDGAEAFF; CDR3 DNA: TGTGCCAGCAGTTTTGACGGCGCTGAAGCTTTCTTT; J gene: TRBJ1-1; D gene: -; V gene: TRBV6-6; clone size: few
CDR3 protein: CSARRRETQYF; CDR3 DNA: TGCAGTGCTAGACGCCGGGAGACCCAGTACTTC; J gene: TRBJ2-5; D gene: -; V gene: TRBV20-1; clone size: few
CDR3 protein: CAWSQGTGGYQPQHF; CDR3 DNA: TGTGCCTGGAGTCAGGGGACAGGGGGCTATCAGCCCCAGCATTTT; J gene: TRBJ1-5; D gene: TRBD1; V gene: TRBV30; clone size: -
CDR3 protein: CASSPDGNTEAFF; CDR3 DNA: TGTGCCAGCAGCCCCGACGGGAACACTGAAGCTTTCTTT; J gene: TRBJ1-1; D gene: -; V gene: TRBV7-2; clone size: -
CDR3 protein: CASSLASVPYSDTGELFF; CDR3 DNA: TGCGCCAGCAGCTTGGCCTCGGTCCCCTACTCGGACACCGGGGAGCTGTTTTTT; J gene: TRBJ2-2; D gene: -; V gene: TRBV5-1; clone size: few
CDR3 protein: CSVEDRAHTDTQYF; CDR3 DNA: TGCAGCGTTGAGGACAGGGCGCACACAGATACGCAGTATTTT; J gene: TRBJ2-3; D gene: TRBD1; V gene: TRBV29-1; clone size: -
CDR3 protein: CAWSVSAAYEQYF; CDR3 DNA: TGTGCCTGGAGTGTATCCGCCGCCTACGAGCAGTACTTC; J gene: TRBJ2-7; D gene: -; V gene: TRBV30; clone size: -
CDR3 protein: CASSGEQGVGAFF; CDR3 DNA: TGTGCCAGCAGCGGGGAGCAGGGAGTCGGAGCTTTCTTT; J gene: TRBJ1-1; D gene: -; V gene: TRBV5-4; clone size: few
CDR3 protein: CASSVEGAYGYTF; CDR3 DNA: TGTGCCAGCAGCGTAGAAGGCGCCTATGGCTACACCTTC; J gene: TRBJ1-2; D gene: -; V gene: TRBV9; clone size: -
CDR3 protein: CASSLWRVQETQYF; CDR3 DNA: TGTGCCAGCAGCTTGTGGCGGGTACAAGAGACCCAGTACTTC; J gene: TRBJ2-5; D gene: -; V gene: TRBV7-2; clone size: -
CDR3 protein: CASSRNAGGSYEQYF; CDR3 DNA: TGTGCCAGCAGCCGGAACGCGGGGGGCTCCTACGAGCAGTACTTC; J gene: TRBJ2-7; D gene: TRBD2; V gene: TRBV5-4; clone size: -
CDR3 protein: CASSYQFGGRTEAFF; CDR3 DNA: TGTGCCAGCAGTTACCAGTTCGGGGGCAGGACTGAAGCTTTCTTT; J gene: TRBJ1-1; D gene: -; V gene: TRBV6-5; clone size: -
CDR3 protein: CASSLGPTDTQYF; CDR3 DNA: TGTGCCAGCAGCCTAGGACCCACAGATACGCAGTATTTT; J gene: TRBJ2-3; D gene: -; V gene: TRBV7-9; clone size: -
CDR3 protein: CASSVGGGGAYNEQFF; CDR3 DNA: TGTGCCAGCAGCGTAGGAGGCGGGGGGGCCTACAATGAGCAGTTCTTC; J gene: TRBJ2-1; D gene: TRBD2; V gene: TRBV9; clone size: few
CDR3 protein: CASNGTDGGYTF; CDR3 DNA: TGTGCTAGCAACGGGACCGACGGCGGCTACACCTTC; J gene: TRBJ1-2; D gene: -; V gene: TRBV7-7; clone size: -
CDR3 protein: CASSPSFGDEQYF; CDR3 DNA: TGTGCCAGCAGCCCCTCCTTTGGGGACGAGCAGTACTTC; J gene: TRBJ2-7; D gene: -; V gene: TRBV7-6; clone size: -
CDR3 protein: CASSPGQHGYTF; CDR3 DNA: TGTGCCAGCAGCCCAGGACAGCATGGCTACACCTTC; J gene: TRBJ1-2; D gene: -; V gene: TRBV7-9; clone size: -
CDR3 protein: CATSSSGGLYEQYF; CDR3 DNA: TGTGCCACCAGCTCGTCGGGGGGCCTCTACGAGCAGTACTTC; J gene: TRBJ2-7; D gene: -; V gene: TRBV15; clone size: -
CDR3 protein: CASSDNRGDQPQHF; CDR3 DNA: TGTGCCAGCAGTGATAACAGGGGTGATCAGCCCCAGCATTTT; J gene: TRBJ1-5; D gene: TRBD1; V gene: TRBV25-1; clone size: few
CDR3 protein: CSGLTDHEAFF; CDR3 DNA: TGCAGCGGGCTGACCGACCATGAAGCTTTCTTT; J gene: TRBJ1-1; D gene: -; V gene: TRBV29-1; clone size: -